The rows below give T cell receptor beta chains drawn from one sample of a study of spatial heterogeneity in lung cancer. MiXCR was run by TCRdb on the 5' RACE reads, yielding one entry per CDR3 protein. The table includes 20,000 to 25,000 distinct CDR3 sequences, roughly 4.6% detected once. Sequences were derived from PBMCs, sampled at surgery. The receptors shown here come from a male donor with early-stage non-small cell lung cancer. Both conserved end residues are part of each CDR3. D genes are given only for firm matches. Clone size is stated in some rows and not others, as once, few, many or a class when expanded.

TRBJ2-5 TRBV20-1 14 TRBD2 many TGCAGTGCTTCTAGCGGGGGTGTCCCAGAGACCCAGTACTTC CSASSGGVPETQYF
TRBJ2-2 TRBV7-2 14 . many TGTGCCAGCAGCCTGTCGGAGGGCACCGGGGAGCTGTTTTTT CASSLSEGTGELFF
TRBJ2-3 TRBV27 13 TRBD2 . TGTGCCAGCGGCAGGACTAGCGGGGATACGCAGTATTTT CASGRTSGDTQYF
TRBJ2-2 TRBV5-1 14 . many TGCGCCAGCAGCCGGGACACCTACACCGGGGAGCTGTTTTTT CASSRDTYTGELFF
TRBJ1-1 TRBV7-8 16 . many TGTGCCAGCAGCCGTATATCAGGAAGGTCCGAGACTGAAGCTTTCTTT CASSRISGRSETEAFF
TRBJ2-1 TRBV7-2 14 . many TGTGCCAGCAGCCGGGCCGGGAACTACAATGAGCAGTTCTTC CASSRAGNYNEQFF
TRBJ1-5 TRBV10-3 14 . many TGTGCCATCAGTGAGGGTGTCTCCAATCAGCCCCAGCATTTT CAISEGVSNQPQHF
TRBJ2-1 TRBV4-3 15 TRBD2 many TGCGCCAGCAGCCAAGCCCAGCGGGAGGGCCATGAGCAGTTCTTC CASSQAQREGHEQFF
TRBJ1-4 TRBV3-1 15 . many TGTGCCAGCAGCCAAGCTCGCGGGGCAAAGGAAAAACTGTTTTTT CASSQARGAKEKLFF
TRBJ1-1 TRBV7-9 12 . few TGTGCCAGCAGCCAAGGGGGGGCTGAAGCTTTCTTT CASSQGGAEAFF
TRBJ2-5 TRBV6-1 15 TRBD1 many TGTGCCAGCAGTATGGAGACAGGGGGGGAAGAGACCCAGTACTTC CASSMETGGEETQYF
TRBJ2-5 TRBV24-1 15 . many TGTGCCACCAGATCTTCTGGACGGCCACAAGAGACCCAGTACTTC CATRSSGRPQETQYF
TRBJ2-7 TRBV6-1 12 . many TGTGCCAGCAGTTTTGACAGCTACGAGCAGTACTTC CASSFDSYEQYF
TRBJ2-7 TRBV11-2 12 . few TGTGCCAGCAGCTTACTAGGGACCGAGCAGTACTTC CASSLLGTEQYF
TRBJ1-1 TRBV4-3 15 . many TGCGCCAGCAGCCAAGACGTACCGGTGGGCACTGAAGCTTTCTTT CASSQDVPVGTEAFF
TRBJ2-1 TRBV19 15 TRBD2 many TGTGCCAGTAGTATTTCTGCGGGGGGGTACAATGAGCAGTTCTTC CASSISAGGYNEQFF
TRBJ1-2 TRBV3-1 13 . . TGTGCCAGCAGCCAAGATGGCAGCGATGGCTACACCTTC CASSQDGSDGYTF
TRBJ2-2 TRBV7-9 18 TRBD1 many TGTGCCAGCAGCTTACGGGAACCCGGGACAGTCAACACCGGGGAGCTGTTTTTT CASSLREPGTVNTGELFF
TRBJ2-1 TRBV6-2/TRBV6-3 19 TRBD2 many TGTGCCAGCAGGGACCCCGGGACTAGCGGTAAAAGCTCCTACAATGAGCAGTTCTTC CASRDPGTSGKSSYNEQFF
TRBJ2-2 TRBV6-5 16 TRBD2 many TGTGCCAGCAGTGCTAGGACTAGCGGGAGCACCGGGGAGCTGTTTTTT CASSARTSGSTGELFF
TRBJ2-7 TRBV6-2/TRBV6-3 13 TRBD2 . TGTGCCAGCTCGACTAGCGGTACCTACGAGCAGTACTTC CASSTSGTYEQYF
TRBJ2-1 TRBV27 15 . many TGTGCCAGCAGTTTGTGGACGGGTCCCTACAATGAGCAGTTCTTC CASSLWTGPYNEQFF
TRBJ2-1 TRBV11-1 14 . many TGTGCCAGCAGCCCAGTGATGCGGCACAATGAGCAGTTCTTC CASSPVMRHNEQFF
TRBJ2-5 TRBV7-8 15 . many TGTGCCAGCAGCCCTTATAGGAGGGCTCAAGAGACCCAGTACTTC CASSPYRRAQETQYF
TRBJ1-2 TRBV4-3 15 . many TGCGCCAGCAGCCAAGGGACCTTATTGTGGAATGGCTACACCTTC CASSQGTLLWNGYTF
TRBJ1-5 TRBV3-1 20 TRBD1 many TGTGCCAGCAGCCACGCCTCCGGGGGGACAGGGGGCATTAGGAGTCAGCCCCAGCATTTT CASSHASGGTGGIRSQPQHF
TRBJ1-6 TRBV14 15 TRBD1 few TGTGCCAGCAGCACCGGACAGGTCAGGAATTCACCCCTCCACTTT CASSTGQVRNSPLHF
TRBJ2-7 TRBV7-2 13 TRBD1 many TGTGCCAGCAGCCGGGACAGATCCTACGAGCAGTACTTC CASSRDRSYEQYF
TRBJ2-5 TRBV5-4 16 . many TGTGCCAGCGGCATGGGATCGGGGGCAGGGCGAGAGACCCAGTACTTC CASGMGSGAGRETQYF
TRBJ1-5 TRBV6-1 16 TRBD1 many TGTGCCAGCAGTGCCGAATTAGGGGGCGGGGGGCAGCCCCAGCATTTT CASSAELGGGGQPQHF
TRBJ2-7 TRBV28 14 . many TGTGCCAGCAGCCTGGGGGGACCTATTCGGGAGCAGTACTTC CASSLGGPIREQYF
TRBJ2-1 TRBV30 18 TRBD2 many TGTGCCTGGAGCCCCGATGGGATTTTGGCTAGCGGGATCGATGAGCAGTTCTTC CAWSPDGILASGIDEQFF
TRBJ1-1 TRBV6-1 15 TRBD1 many TGTGCCAGCAGTGAAGTTGGGCAGGGGGTCGCTGAAGCTTTCTTT CASSEVGQGVAEAFF
TRBJ1-5 TRBV27 15 . many TGTGCCAGCAGTTTGGGGCAATTGGCAAATCAGCCCCAGCATTTT CASSLGQLANQPQHF
TRBJ2-7 TRBV30 12 . many TGTGCCTGGATCGGGGAAGACTACGAGCAGTACTTC CAWIGEDYEQYF
TRBJ2-3 TRBV4-2 14 . many TGTGCCAGCAGCCAACTCTTAGCAGCAGATACGCAGTATTTT CASSQLLAADTQYF
TRBJ2-1 TRBV4-3 15 TRBD2 few TGCGCCAGCAGCCGGACTAGCGGGGACTACAATGAGCAGTTCTTC CASSRTSGDYNEQFF
TRBJ2-3 TRBV7-2 16 TRBD1 many TGTGCCAGCAAGACAGGGCCTCTTGGGGGCACAGATACGCAGTATTTT CASKTGPLGGTDTQYF
TRBJ2-7 TRBV5-1 14 TRBD1 many TGCGCCAGCAGCTTTAGGGACAGGGAGGACCCTCAGTACTTC CASSFRDREDPQYF
TRBJ2-5 TRBV7-3 13 . many TGTGCCAGCAGCGCCGGAGGTGGAGAGACCCAGTACTTC CASSAGGGETQYF
TRBJ2-5 TRBV28 13 TRBD1 many TGTGCCAGCAGCCCGGGACAGTCAAGGACCCAGTACTTC CASSPGQSRTQYF
TRBJ1-3 TRBV10-3 13 . many TGTGCCGTCTGGTTAGGCTCTGGAAACACCATATATTTT CAVWLGSGNTIYF
TRBJ2-2 TRBV11-1 15 . many TGTGCCATAGCAAGGGGGGCATCTAACACCGGGGAGCTGTTTTTT CAIARGASNTGELFF
TRBJ2-5 TRBV7-9 15 . many TGTGCCAGCAGCTTAGGGACCATCCGGCAAGAGACCCAGTACTTC CASSLGTIRQETQYF
TRBJ2-1 TRBV5-1 16 TRBD2 many TGCGCCAGCAGCCGCGGGGGTGACATGGACTACAATGAGCAGTTCTTC CASSRGGDMDYNEQFF
TRBJ2-1 TRBV29-1 11 . many TGCAGCCTTCGGAGCAACAATGAGCAGTTCTTC CSLRSNNEQFF
TRBJ2-7 TRBV27 16 . medium-sized TGTGCCAGCAGTCCCCTTGGGGCAGGGATATCCTACGAGCAGTACTTC CASSPLGAGISYEQYF
TRBJ1-2 TRBV6-2/TRBV6-3 18 . many TGTGCCAGCAGTTACCCACAGGGCTCCAGCGCCTATAACTATGGCTACACCTTC CASSYPQGSSAYNYGYTF
TRBJ1-5 TRBV20-1 12 . many TGCAGTGCCCCAAGGGACGGGCAGCCCCAGCATTTT CSAPRDGQPQHF
TRBJ2-1 TRBV7-9 16 TRBD1 many TGTGCCAGCAGTGCCGGGACAGGGGTCCTTCACAATGAGCAGTTCTTC CASSAGTGVLHNEQFF
TRBJ2-1 TRBV18 12 . few TGTGCCAGCTCACCAGGCAACAATGAGCAGTTCTTC CASSPGNNEQFF
TRBJ2-1 TRBV6-2/TRBV6-3 14 . many TGTGCCAGCAGTTCCCCGTACTCTGCCGGTGAGCAGTTCTTC CASSSPYSAGEQFF
TRBJ2-7 TRBV29-1 14 . medium-sized TGCAGCGTTCGAGGGGCGGGCAGGGTAAACGAGCAGTACTTC CSVRGAGRVNEQYF